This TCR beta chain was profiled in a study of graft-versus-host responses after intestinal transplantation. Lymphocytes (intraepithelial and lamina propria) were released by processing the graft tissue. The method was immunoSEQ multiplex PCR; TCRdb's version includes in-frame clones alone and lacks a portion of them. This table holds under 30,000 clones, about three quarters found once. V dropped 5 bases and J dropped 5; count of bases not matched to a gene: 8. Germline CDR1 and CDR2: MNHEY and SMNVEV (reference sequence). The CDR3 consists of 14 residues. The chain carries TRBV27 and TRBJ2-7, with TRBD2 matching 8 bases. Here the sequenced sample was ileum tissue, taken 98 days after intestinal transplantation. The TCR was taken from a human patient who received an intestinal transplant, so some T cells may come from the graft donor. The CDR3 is CASSLTGGPNEQYF. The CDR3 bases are TGTGCCAGCAGTCTCACGGGGGGGCCCAACGAGCAGTACTTC.